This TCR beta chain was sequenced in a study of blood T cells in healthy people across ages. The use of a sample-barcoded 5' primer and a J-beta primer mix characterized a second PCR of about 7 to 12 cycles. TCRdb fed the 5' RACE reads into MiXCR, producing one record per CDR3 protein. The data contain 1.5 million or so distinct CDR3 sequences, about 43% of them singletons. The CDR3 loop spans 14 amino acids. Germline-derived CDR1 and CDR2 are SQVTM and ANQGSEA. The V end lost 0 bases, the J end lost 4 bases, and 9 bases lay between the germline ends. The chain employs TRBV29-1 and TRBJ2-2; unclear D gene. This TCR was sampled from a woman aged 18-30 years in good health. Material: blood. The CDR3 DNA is TGCAGCGTTGAAGATACCTACAGCACCGGGGAGCTGTTTTTT. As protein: CSVEDTYSTGELFF.